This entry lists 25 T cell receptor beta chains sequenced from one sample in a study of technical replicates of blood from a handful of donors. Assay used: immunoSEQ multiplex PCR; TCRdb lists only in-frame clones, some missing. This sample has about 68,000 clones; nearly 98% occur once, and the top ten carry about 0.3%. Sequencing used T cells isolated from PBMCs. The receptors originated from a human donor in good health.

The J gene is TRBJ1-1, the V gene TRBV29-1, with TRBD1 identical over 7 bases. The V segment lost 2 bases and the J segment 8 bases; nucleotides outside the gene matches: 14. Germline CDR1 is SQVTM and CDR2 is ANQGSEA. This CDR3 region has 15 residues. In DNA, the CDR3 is TGCAGCGTTGAACGCTCCGGAGGCGCGGGACAGGAAGCTTTCTTT. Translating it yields CSVERSGGAGQEAFF.

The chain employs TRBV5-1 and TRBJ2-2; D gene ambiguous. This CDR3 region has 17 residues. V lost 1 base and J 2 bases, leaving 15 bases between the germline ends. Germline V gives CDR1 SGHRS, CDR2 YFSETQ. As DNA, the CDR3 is TGCGCCAGCAGCTTGCGAGTCCTTATACTTAACACCGGGGAGCTGTTTTTT. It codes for CASSLRVLILNTGELFF.

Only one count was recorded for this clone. This chain's CDR3 is CASSLSRVYEQYF. The DNA for the CDR3 is TGTGCCAGCAGTTTATCCCGGGTCTACGAGCAGTACTTC. This chain uses TRBV27 with TRBJ2-7; D is unclear. The CDR3 loop spans 13 amino acids. Trimming cost V 0 bases and J 3 bases, with 6 bases left between them. Germline CDR1 reads MNHEY; CDR2 reads SMNVEV (reference sequence).

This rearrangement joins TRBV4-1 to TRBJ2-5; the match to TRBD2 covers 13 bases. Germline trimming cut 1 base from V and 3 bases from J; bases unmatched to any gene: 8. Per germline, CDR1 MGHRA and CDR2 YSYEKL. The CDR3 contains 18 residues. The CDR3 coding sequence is TGCGCCAGCAGCCAAGCCAGTCAAGGACTAGCGGGAGAAGAGACCCAGTACTTC. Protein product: CASSQASQGLAGEETQYF.

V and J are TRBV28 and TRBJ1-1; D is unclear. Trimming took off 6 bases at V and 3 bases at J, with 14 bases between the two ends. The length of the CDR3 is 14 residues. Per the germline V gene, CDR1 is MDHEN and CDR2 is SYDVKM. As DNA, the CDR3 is TGTGCCAGCAGCCGACCCTTCGGGGACACTGAAGCTTTCTTT. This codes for CASSRPFGDTEAFF.

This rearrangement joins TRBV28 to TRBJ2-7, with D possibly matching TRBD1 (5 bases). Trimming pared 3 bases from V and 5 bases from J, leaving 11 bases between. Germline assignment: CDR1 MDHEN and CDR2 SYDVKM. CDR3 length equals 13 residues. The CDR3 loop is CASSFTGTDEQYF. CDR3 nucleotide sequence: TGTGCCAGCAGTTTCACAGGTACAGACGAGCAGTACTTC.

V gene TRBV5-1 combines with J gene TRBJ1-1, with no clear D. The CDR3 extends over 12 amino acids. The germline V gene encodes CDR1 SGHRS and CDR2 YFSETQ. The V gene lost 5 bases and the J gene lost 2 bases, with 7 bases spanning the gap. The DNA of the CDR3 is TGCGCCAGCAGAAACACAAACACTGAAGCTTTCTTT. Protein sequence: CASRNTNTEAFF. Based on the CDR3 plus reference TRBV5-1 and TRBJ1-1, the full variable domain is KAGVTQTPRYLIKTRGQQVTLSCSPISGHRSVSWYQQTPGQGLQFLFEYFSETQRNKGNFPGRFSGRQFSNSRSEMNVSTLELGDSALYLCASRNTNTEAFFGQGTRLTVV.

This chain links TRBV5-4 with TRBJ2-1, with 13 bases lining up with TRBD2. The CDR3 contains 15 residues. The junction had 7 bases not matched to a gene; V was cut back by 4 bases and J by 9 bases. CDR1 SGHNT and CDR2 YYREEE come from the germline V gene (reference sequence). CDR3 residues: CASSAGLAGRVEQFF. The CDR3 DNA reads TGTGCCAGCAGCGCGGGACTAGCGGGAAGAGTTGAGCAGTTCTTC.

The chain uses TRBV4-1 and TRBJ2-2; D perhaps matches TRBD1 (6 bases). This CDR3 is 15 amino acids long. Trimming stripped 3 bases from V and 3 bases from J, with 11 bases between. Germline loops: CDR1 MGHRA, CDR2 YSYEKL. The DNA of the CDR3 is TGCGCCAGCAGCCAGAGGGACACCTACACCGGGGAGCTGTTTTTT. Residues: CASSQRDTYTGELFF.

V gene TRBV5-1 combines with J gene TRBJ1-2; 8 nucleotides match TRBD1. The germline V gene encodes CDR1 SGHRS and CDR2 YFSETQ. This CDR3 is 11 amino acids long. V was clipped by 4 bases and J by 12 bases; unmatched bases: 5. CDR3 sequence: CASSGQGFHTF. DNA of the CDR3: TGCGCCAGCAGCGGACAGGGTTTTCACACCTTC.

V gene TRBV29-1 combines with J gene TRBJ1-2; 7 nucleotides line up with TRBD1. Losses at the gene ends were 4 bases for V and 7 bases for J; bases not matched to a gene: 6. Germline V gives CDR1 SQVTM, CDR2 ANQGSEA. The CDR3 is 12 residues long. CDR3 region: CSVVLGTAGYTF. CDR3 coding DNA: TGCAGCGTTGTACTCGGGACAGCTGGCTACACCTTC.

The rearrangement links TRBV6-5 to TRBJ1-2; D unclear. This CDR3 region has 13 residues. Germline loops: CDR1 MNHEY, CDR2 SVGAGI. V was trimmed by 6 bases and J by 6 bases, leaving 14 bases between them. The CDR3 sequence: CASSPQGRHGYTF. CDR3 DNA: TGTGCCAGCAGCCCTCAAGGGAGACATGGCTACACCTTC.

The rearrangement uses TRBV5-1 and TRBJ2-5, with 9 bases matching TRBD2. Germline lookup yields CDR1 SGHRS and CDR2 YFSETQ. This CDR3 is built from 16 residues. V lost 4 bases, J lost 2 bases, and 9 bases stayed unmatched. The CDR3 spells CASSLRLAEIQETQYF. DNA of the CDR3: TGCGCCAGCAGCCTCCGACTAGCGGAGATACAAGAGACCCAGTACTTC.

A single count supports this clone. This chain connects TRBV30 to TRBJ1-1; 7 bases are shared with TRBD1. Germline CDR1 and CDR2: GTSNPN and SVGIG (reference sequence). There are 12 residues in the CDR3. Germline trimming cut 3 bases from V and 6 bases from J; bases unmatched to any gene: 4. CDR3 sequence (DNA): TGTGCCTGGAGCGAGGGGGCTCCTGAAGCTTTCTTT. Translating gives CAWSEGAPEAFF. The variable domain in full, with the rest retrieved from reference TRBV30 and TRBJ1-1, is SQTIHQWPATLVQPVGSPLSLECTVEGTSNPNLYWYRQAAGRGLQLLFYSVGIGQISSEVPQNLSASRPQDRQFILSSKKLLLSDSGFYLCAWSEGAPEAFFGQGTRLTVV.

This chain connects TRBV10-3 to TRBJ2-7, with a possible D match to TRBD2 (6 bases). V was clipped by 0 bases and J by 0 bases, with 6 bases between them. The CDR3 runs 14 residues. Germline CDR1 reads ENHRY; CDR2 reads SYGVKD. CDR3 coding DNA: TGTGCCATCAGTGAGTCGCGGGACTCCTACGAGCAGTACTTC. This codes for CAISESRDSYEQYF.

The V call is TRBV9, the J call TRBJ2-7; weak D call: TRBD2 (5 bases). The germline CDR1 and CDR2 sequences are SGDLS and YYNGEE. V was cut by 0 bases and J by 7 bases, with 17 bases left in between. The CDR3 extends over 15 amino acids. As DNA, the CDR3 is TGTGCCAGCAGCGTAGAAGGCGGAGGCTCGGGAGAGCAGTACTTC. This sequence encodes CASSVEGGGSGEQYF.

The CDR3 is CASSPVAGGLSYNEQFF. The CDR3 bases are TGTGCCAGCAGCCCGGTAGCGGGAGGTCTCTCCTACAATGAGCAGTTCTTC. The chain has TRBV2 and TRBJ2-1; 10 nucleotides line up with TRBD2. The V segment lost 6 bases and the J segment 0 bases; nucleotides outside the gene matches: 8. This CDR3 has 17 residues. The germline V gene has CDR1 SNHLY and CDR2 FYNNEI. Full variable domain (outside the CDR3, taken from reference TRBV2 and TRBJ2-1): EPEVTQTPSHQVTQMGQEVILRCVPISNHLYFYWYRQILGQKVEFLVSFYNNEISEKSEIFDDQFSVERPDGSNFTLKIRSTKLEDSAMYFCASSPVAGGLSYNEQFFGPGTRLTVL.

CDR3 amino acids: CASSLGGHQPQHF. In DNA, the CDR3 is TGTGCCAGCAGTTTAGGCGGCCATCAGCCCCAGCATTTT. The chain joins TRBV28 to TRBJ1-5; D is undetermined. Germline V gene lookup returns CDR1 MDHEN and CDR2 SYDVKM. Deletions cut 2 bases from V and 5 bases from J, with 7 bases between. The CDR3 is 13 amino acids.

The CDR3 loop is CASSLGLAGTDTQYF. DNA of the CDR3: TGTGCCAGCAGCTTGGGACTAGCGGGCACAGATACGCAGTATTTT. J is TRBJ2-3 and V is TRBV5-8, with 9 bases that match TRBD2. Germline V gene data show CDR1 as SGHTS and CDR2 as YDEGEE. The ends lost 0 bases at V and 1 base at J; junction bases unmatched: 0. This CDR3 is built from 15 residues. The full variable domain, in which reference TRBV5-8 and TRBJ2-3 provide the parts outside the CDR3, is EAGVTQSPTHLIKTRGQQATLRCSPISGHTSVYWYQQALGLGLQFLLWYDEGEERNRGNFPPRFSGRQFPNYSSELNVNALELEDSALYLCASSLGLAGTDTQYFGPGTRLTVL.

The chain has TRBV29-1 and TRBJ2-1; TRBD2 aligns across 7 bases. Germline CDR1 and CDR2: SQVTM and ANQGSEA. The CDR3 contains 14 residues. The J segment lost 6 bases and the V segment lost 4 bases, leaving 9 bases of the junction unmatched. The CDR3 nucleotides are TGCAGCGTTGGCGGGGGAGAACAGTTCAATGAGCAGTTCTTC. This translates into CSVGGGEQFNEQFF.

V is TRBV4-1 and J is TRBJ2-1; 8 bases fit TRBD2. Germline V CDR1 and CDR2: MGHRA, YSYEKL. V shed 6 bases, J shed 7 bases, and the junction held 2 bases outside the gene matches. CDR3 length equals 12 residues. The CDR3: CASRASGNEQFF. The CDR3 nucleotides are TGCGCCAGCAGGGCTAGCGGGAATGAGCAGTTCTTC.

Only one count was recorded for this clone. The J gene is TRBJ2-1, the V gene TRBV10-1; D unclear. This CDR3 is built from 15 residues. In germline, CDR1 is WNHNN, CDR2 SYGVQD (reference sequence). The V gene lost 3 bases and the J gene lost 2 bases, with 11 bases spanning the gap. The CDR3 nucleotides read TGCGCCAGCAGTGACCCGAGGCTGACCTACAATGAGCAGTTCTTC. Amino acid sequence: CASSDPRLTYNEQFF.

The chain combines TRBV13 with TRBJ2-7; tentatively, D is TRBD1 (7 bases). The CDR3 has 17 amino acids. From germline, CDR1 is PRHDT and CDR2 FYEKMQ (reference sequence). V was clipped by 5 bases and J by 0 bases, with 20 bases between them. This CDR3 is CASSPPRGGTASYEQYF. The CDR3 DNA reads TGTGCCAGCAGCCCGCCCAGAGGAGGGACAGCCTCCTACGAGCAGTACTTC.

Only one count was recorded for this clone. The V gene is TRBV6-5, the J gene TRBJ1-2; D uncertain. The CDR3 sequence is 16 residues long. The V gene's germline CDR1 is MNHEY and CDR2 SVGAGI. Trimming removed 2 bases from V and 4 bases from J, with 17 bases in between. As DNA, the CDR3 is TGTGCCAGCAGTTACGCGAGGGCGGACGGAATCTATGGCTACACCTTC. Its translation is CASSYARADGIYGYTF.

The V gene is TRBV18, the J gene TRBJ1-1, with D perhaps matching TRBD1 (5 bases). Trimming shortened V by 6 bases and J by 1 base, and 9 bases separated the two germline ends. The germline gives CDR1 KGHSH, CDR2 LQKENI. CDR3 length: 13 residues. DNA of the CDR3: TGTGCCAGCTCGCTCGGGGGGAACACTGAAGCTTTCTTT. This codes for CASSLGGNTEAFF. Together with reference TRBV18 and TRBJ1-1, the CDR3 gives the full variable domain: NAGVMQNPRHLVRRRGQEARLRCSPMKGHSHVYWYRQLPEEGLKFMVYLQKENIIDESGMPKERFSAEFPKEGPSILRIQQVVRGDSAAYFCASSLGGNTEAFFGQGTRLTVV.